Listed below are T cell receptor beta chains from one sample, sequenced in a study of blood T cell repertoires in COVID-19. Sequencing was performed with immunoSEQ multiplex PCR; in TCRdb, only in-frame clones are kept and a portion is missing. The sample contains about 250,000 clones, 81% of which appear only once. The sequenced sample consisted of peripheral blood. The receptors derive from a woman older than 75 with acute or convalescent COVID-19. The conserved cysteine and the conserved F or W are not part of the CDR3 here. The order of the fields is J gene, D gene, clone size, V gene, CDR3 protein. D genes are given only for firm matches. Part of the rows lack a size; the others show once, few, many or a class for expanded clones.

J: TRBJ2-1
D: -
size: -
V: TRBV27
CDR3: ASSLSVVAYNEQF

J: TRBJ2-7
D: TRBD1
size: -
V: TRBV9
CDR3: ASSPTGDSYEQY

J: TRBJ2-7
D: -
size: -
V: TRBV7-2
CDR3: ASSLGRGEYYEQY

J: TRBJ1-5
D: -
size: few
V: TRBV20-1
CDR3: SATEDSSNQPQH

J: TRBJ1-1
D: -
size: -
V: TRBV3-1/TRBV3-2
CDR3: ASSQEVRNTEAF

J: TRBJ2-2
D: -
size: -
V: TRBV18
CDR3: ASSPPVMTGELF

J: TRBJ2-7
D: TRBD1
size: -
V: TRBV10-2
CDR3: ASSRDRGYEQY

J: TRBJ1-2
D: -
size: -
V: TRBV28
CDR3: ASRDFQGYT

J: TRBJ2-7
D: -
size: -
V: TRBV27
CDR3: ASTGGGTPRLQY

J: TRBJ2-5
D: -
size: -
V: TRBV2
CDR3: ASRSREWETQY

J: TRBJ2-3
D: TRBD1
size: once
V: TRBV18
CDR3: ASSPPGQVDGQY

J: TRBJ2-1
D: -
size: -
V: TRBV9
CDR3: ASSLRPDSYNEQF

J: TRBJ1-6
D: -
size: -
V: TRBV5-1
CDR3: ASSLSGGRSSYNSPLH

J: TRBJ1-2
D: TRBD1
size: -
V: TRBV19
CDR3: ASSTEQGAPGYT

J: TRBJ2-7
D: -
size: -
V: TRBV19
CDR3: ASSLTSRSSYEQY

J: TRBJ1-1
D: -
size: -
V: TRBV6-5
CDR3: ASSRLREKEAF

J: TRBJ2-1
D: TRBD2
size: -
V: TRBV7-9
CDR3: ASSPSGGSDEQF

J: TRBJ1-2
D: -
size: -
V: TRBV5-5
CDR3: ASIRSESAYGYT

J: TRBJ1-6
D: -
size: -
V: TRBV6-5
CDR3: ASSYLGRKNSPLH

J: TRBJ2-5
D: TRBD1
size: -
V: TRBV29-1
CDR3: SASTGAKETQY

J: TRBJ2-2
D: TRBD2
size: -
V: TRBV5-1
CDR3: ASSLVGTTNTGELF

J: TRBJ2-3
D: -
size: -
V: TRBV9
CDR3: ASSVSRDEDTQY

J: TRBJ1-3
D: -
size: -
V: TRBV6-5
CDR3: ASYSSLGTIY

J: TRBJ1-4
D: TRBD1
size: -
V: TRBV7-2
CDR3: ASSLEVRLGQGALSLF

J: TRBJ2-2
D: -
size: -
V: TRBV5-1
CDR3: ASSQNTGELF

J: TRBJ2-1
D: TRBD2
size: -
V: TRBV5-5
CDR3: ASSTTSGVNNEQF

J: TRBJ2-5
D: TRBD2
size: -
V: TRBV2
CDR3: ASSRGSGGLETQY

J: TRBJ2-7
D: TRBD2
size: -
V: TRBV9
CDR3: ASSATSGRSVLNEQY

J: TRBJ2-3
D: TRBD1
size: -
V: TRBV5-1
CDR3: ASSPSTGAYTDTQY

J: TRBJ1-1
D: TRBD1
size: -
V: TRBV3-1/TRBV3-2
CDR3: ASSLRGRDAF

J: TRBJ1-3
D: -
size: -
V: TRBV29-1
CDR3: SGDEGRDTIY

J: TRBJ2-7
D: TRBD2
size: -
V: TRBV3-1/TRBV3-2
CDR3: ASSRLAGAARDEQY

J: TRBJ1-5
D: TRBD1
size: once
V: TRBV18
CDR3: ASSPGQGNQPQH

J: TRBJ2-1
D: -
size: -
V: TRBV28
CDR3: ASSPLRDEQF

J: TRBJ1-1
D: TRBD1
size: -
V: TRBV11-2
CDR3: ASSLDPGRGGDTEAF

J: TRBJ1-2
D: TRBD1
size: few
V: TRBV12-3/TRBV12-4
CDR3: ASSGTAYYGYT

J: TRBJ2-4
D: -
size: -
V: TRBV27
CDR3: ASSIRGSRDIQY

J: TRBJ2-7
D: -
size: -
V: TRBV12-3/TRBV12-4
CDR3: ASSSDVREQY

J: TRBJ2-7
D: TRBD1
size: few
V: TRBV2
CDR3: ASGTGEDEQY

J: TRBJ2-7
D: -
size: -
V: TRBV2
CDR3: ASRPLEAATPYEQY

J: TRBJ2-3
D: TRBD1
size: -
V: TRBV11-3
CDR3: ASSPNRGNTQY

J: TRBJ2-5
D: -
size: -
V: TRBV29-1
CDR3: SVEVGGSETQY

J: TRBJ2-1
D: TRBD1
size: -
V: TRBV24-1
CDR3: ATSDLGQGSSYNEQF

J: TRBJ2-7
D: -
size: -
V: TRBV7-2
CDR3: ASSLATGPSYEQY